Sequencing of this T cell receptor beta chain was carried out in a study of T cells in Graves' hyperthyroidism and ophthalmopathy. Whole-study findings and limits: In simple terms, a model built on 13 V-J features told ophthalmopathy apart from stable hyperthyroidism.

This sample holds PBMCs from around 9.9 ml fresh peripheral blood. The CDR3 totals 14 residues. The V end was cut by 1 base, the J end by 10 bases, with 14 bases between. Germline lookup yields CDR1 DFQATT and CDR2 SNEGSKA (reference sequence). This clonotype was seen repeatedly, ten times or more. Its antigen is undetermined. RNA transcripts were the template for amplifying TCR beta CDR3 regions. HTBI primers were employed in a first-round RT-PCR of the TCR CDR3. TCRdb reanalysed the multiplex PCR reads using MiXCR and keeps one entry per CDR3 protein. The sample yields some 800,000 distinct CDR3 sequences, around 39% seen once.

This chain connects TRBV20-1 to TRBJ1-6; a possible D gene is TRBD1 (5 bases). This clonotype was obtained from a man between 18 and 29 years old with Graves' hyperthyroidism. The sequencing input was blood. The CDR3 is CSARGSGNGSPLHF. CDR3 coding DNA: TGCAGTGCTAGAGGTTCAGGGAACGGATCACCCCTCCACTTT.